This paragraph reports one TCR beta chain. The CDR3 runs to 15 residues. Germline V gives CDR1 SGHRS, CDR2 YFSETQ. V was clipped by 2 bases and J by 6 bases; unmatched bases: 4. The assay was immunoSEQ multiplex PCR, and TCRdb's table has in-frame clones only and misses some. This sample has 25,000 to 35,000 clones, with about 81% found just once. This entry comes from a study of OX40 agonist ivuxolimab in advanced cancers. The TCR sequence derives from an adult with an advanced solid tumor such as melanoma, head and neck, liver or kidney cancer. The J gene is TRBJ1-6, the V gene TRBV5-1; TRBD1 matches at 8 bases. The sequencing used CD4+ or CD8+ T cells sorted from blood, collected in a trial of the OX40 agonist ivuxolimab. The CDR3 is CASSLEDRANSPLHF. The CDR3 coding sequence is TGCGCCAGCAGCTTAGAGGACAGGGCTAATTCACCCCTCCACTTT.